The 29 T cell receptor beta chains below come from one sample, sequenced in a study of blood T cell repertoires in COVID-19. Generated by immunoSEQ multiplex PCR, the TCRdb table keeps only in-frame clones and is missing some. The table lists around 450,000 clones, around 90% of them singletons. Sequenced: PBMCs or T cells enriched from blood (not recorded which). Every receptor here comes from a woman between 18 and 29 years old who had recovered from COVID-19.

This clone was seen just once. The chain has TRBV11-2 and TRBJ2-7; a weak D match, TRBD1 (6 bases). The CDR3 length is 13 residues. Trimming cost V 3 bases and J 4 bases, with 10 bases left between them. Germline CDR1 and CDR2: SGHAT and FQNNGV. This CDR3 is CASSLDSIYEQYF. The DNA of the CDR3 is TGTGCCAGCAGCTTGGACAGCATATACGAGCAGTACTTC.

The chain employs TRBV19 and TRBJ2-1; 13 bases fit TRBD2. Looked up from germline, CDR1 is LNHDA and CDR2 is SQIVND (reference sequence). The CDR3 length is 18 residues. The V gene end was trimmed by 4 bases and the J gene end by 9 bases; junction bases not matched to a gene: 15. Here the CDR3 reads CASSTPTSGGFWGSEQFF. The CDR3 DNA sequence: TGTGCCAGTAGTACCCCGACTAGCGGGGGGTTTTGGGGGAGTGAGCAGTTCTTC. Variable domain in full (rest from reference TRBV19 and TRBJ2-1): DGGITQSPKYLFRKEGQNVTLSCEQNLNHDAMYWYRQDPGQGLRLIYYSQIVNDFQKGDIAEGYSVSREKKESFPLTVTSAQKNPTAFYLCASSTPTSGGFWGSEQFFGPGTRLTVL.

The V gene is TRBV27, the J gene TRBJ2-1; D gene ambiguous. This CDR3 is built from 13 residues. Trimming left V 3 bases short and J 4 bases short, with 7 bases between. Per germline, CDR1 MNHEY and CDR2 SMNVEV (reference sequence). The CDR3 region is CASSFGLYNEQFF. The CDR3 region has the DNA TGTGCCAGCAGTTTTGGGCTTTACAATGAGCAGTTCTTC.

V gene TRBV5-4 combines with J gene TRBJ2-7, with TRBD2 matching 15 bases. This CDR3 contains 17 residues. Trimming at V came to 4 bases and at J to 5 bases, leaving 10 bases not matched to a gene. The V gene's germline CDR1 is SGHNT and CDR2 YYREEE (reference sequence). CDR3 in amino acids: CASSPLGTSGGFDEQYF. The CDR3 coding sequence is TGTGCCAGCAGCCCCCTGGGGACTAGCGGGGGGTTCGACGAGCAGTACTTC.

V gene TRBV18 combines with J gene TRBJ1-1; no reliable D call. In germline, CDR1 is KGHSH, CDR2 LQKENI. The V end lost 3 bases, the J end lost 3 bases, and 8 bases lay between the germline ends. CDR3 length equals 13 residues. This CDR3 reads CASSPARDTEAFF. CDR3 DNA: TGTGCCAGCTCACCGGCGAGGGACACTGAAGCTTTCTTT.

The genes are TRBV10-3 and TRBJ1-2, with 10 bases fitting TRBD1. There are 16 residues in the CDR3. J gave up 0 bases and V 10 bases, and 11 bases lay outside the gene matches. The V gene's germline CDR1 is ENHRY and CDR2 SYGVKD. CDR3 in amino acids: CATRKTGGHSNYGYTF. In DNA form, the CDR3 reads TGTGCCACCCGGAAGACAGGGGGCCACTCTAACTATGGCTACACCTTC.

This sequence joins TRBV5-1 and TRBJ2-3; TRBD2 matches 9 bases. The CDR3 runs 16 residues. Germline lookup yields CDR1 SGHRS and CDR2 YFSETQ. The ends lost 4 bases at V and 4 bases at J; junction bases unmatched: 10. The chain's CDR3 is CASSPYPTSGPDTQYF. In nucleotides, the CDR3 is TGCGCCAGCAGCCCATACCCGACTAGCGGTCCAGATACGCAGTATTTT.

V is TRBV5-1 and J is TRBJ1-1, with 7 bases fitting TRBD1. V gave up 0 bases and J gave up 3 bases; unmatched junction bases: 5. Per the germline V gene, CDR1 is SGHRS and CDR2 is YFSETQ. The CDR3 runs to 15 residues. CDR3 bases: TGCGCCAGCAGCTTGGGACAGGGCTTAGACACTGAAGCTTTCTTT. It yields the protein CASSLGQGLDTEAFF.

The table lists this clone with a count of one. This sequence joins TRBV7-9 and TRBJ1-2, with D perhaps matching TRBD1 (5 bases). Looked up from germline, CDR1 is SEHNR and CDR2 is FQNEAQ (reference sequence). The CDR3 extends over 12 amino acids. V was pared by 4 bases and J by 8 bases, with 11 bases between. DNA of the CDR3: TGTGCCAGCAGCTCCGGACAACTAGGCTACACCTTC. It translates to CASSSGQLGYTF. Variable domain in full (rest from reference TRBV7-9 and TRBJ1-2): DTGVSQNPRHKITKRGQNVTFRCDPISEHNRLYWYRQTLGQGPEFLTYFQNEAQLEKSRLLSDRFSAERPKGSFSTLEIQRTEQGDSAMYLCASSSGQLGYTFGSGTRLTVV.

The rearrangement links TRBV28 to TRBJ1-2, with a weak D call TRBD1 (5 bases). V dropped 7 bases and J dropped 2 bases, with 11 bases sitting between them. The CDR3 spans 13 residues. Germline CDR1 reads MDHEN; CDR2 reads SYDVKM. The CDR3 DNA is TGTGCCAGCACGCAGGGTACCAACTATGGCTACACCTTC. This codes for CASTQGTNYGYTF.

On this clone itself: Distinct nucleotide sequences in the sample also encode this CDR3. This chain connects TRBV5-4 to TRBJ1-4; D is uncertain. This CDR3 comprises 15 residues. Germline V lookup: CDR1 SGHNT, CDR2 YYREEE (reference sequence). V dropped 0 bases and J dropped 2 bases, with 8 bases sitting between them. CDR3 protein: CASSLGGGTNEKLFF. As DNA, the CDR3 is TGTGCCAGCAGCTTGGGAGGAGGGACTAATGAAAAACTGTTTTTT.

In this sample, this clone turned up once. The V gene is TRBV30, the J gene TRBJ1-4; 8 bases fit TRBD1. CDR1 and CDR2 from the germline V gene are GTSNPN and SVGIG (reference sequence). CDR3 length equals 13 residues. V trimming: 2 bases; J trimming: 8 bases; junction bases outside the gene matches: 4. CDR3 sequence: CAWSTGQGEKLFF. The CDR3 DNA is TGTGCCTGGAGTACCGGACAGGGAGAAAAACTGTTTTTT.

This clone came up once. The gene calls are TRBV28 and TRBJ1-6; D is undetermined. Trimming shortened V by 3 bases and J by 8 bases, and 14 bases separated the two germline ends. CDR3 length: 15 residues. Germline-derived CDR1 and CDR2 are MDHEN and SYDVKM. The CDR3 DNA follows: TGTGCCAGCAGTTTGGCGGCCGGTGATGATTCACCCCTCCACTTT. Translated: CASSLAAGDDSPLHF.

The J gene is TRBJ2-2, the V gene TRBV5-1; D possibly corresponds to TRBD1 (7 bases). Trimming took 4 bases from V and 3 from J, leaving 16 bases between them. Germline V gene sequence: CDR1 SGHRS, CDR2 YFSETQ. The CDR3 covers 16 residues. The CDR3 protein is CASSPGGDSHTGELFF. The CDR3, as DNA: TGCGCCAGCAGCCCAGGCGGGGACAGTCACACCGGGGAGCTGTTTTTT. The whole variable domain, filled in from reference TRBV5-1 and TRBJ2-2, reads KAGVTQTPRYLIKTRGQQVTLSCSPISGHRSVSWYQQTPGQGLQFLFEYFSETQRNKGNFPGRFSGRQFSNSRSEMNVSTLELGDSALYLCASSPGGDSHTGELFFGEGSRLTVL.

This sequence joins TRBV20-1 and TRBJ2-3; possibly TRBD2 for D (5 bases). The CDR3 is 14 residues long. Per germline, CDR1 DFQATT and CDR2 SNEGSKA (reference sequence). With 3 bases removed from V and 1 base from J, the gap between germline ends came to 11 bases. CDR3 bases: TGCAGTGCTAGTCCTCAGAGGGGCACAGATACGCAGTATTTT. Protein product: CSASPQRGTDTQYF.

In nucleotides, the CDR3 is TGTGCCATTAGAACTAGAACCTGGCGGAGCAATCAGCCCCAGCATTTT. Translation gives CAIRTRTWRSNQPQHF. This chain uses TRBV28 with TRBJ1-5; D ambiguous. Trimming left V 10 bases short and J 1 base short, with 20 bases between. There are 16 residues in the CDR3. Germline V gives CDR1 MDHEN, CDR2 SYDVKM.

This clone was recorded at least ten times. The CDR3 bases are TGTGCCACCAGCCCGGAAGCAGCGGGGGCCGCATACAATGAGCAGTTCTTC. Translating it yields CATSPEAAGAAYNEQFF. The V and J genes are TRBV15 and TRBJ2-1, with 8 bases that match TRBD2. V was pared by 5 bases and J by 4 bases, with 13 bases of the junction left unmatched. CDR1 and CDR2 from the germline V gene are LNHNV and YYDKDF (reference sequence). This CDR3 is built from 17 residues.

The chain employs TRBV6-5 and TRBJ2-3; D gene ambiguous. This CDR3 is 11 amino acids long. The germline V gene has CDR1 MNHEY and CDR2 SVGAGI. Trimming took off 6 bases at V and 6 bases at J, with 7 bases between the two ends. This chain's CDR3 is CASRVGDTQYF. The DNA for the CDR3 is TGTGCCAGCAGGGTCGGGGATACGCAGTATTTT.

This chain uses TRBV30 with TRBJ2-7, with a weak D call TRBD1 (6 bases). The CDR3 sequence is 14 residues long. Germline lookup yields CDR1 GTSNPN and CDR2 SVGIG (reference sequence). Trimming left V 0 bases short and J 9 bases short, with 18 bases between. CDR3 amino acids: CAWSVSTGRHGQYF. DNA of the CDR3: TGTGCCTGGAGTGTATCAACAGGGCGACACGGGCAGTACTTC.

The chain couples TRBV6-6 to TRBJ1-4; D unclear. Germline CDR1 MNHNY, CDR2 SVGAGI (reference sequence). The length of the CDR3 is 14 residues. Trimming removed 6 bases at V and 0 bases at J, with 8 bases between. Here the CDR3 DNA reads TGTGCCAGCAGACCCCCAGCAACTAATGAAAAACTGTTTTTT. Amino acids: CASRPPATNEKLFF.

A word on this clone: Other DNA sequences in this sample translate to the same CDR3. This chain connects TRBV5-1 to TRBJ2-3, with a tentative D call TRBD2 (6 bases). The CDR3 contains 15 residues. Trimming cost V 2 bases and J 3 bases, with 13 bases left between them. Germline values: CDR1 SGHRS, CDR2 YFSETQ. CDR3 DNA: TGCGCCAGCAGCTTAAGTACCGGGGGAACAGATACGCAGTATTTT. It specifies CASSLSTGGTDTQYF.

The rearrangement links TRBV7-9 to TRBJ1-2, with a weak D call TRBD1 (5 bases). Looked up from germline, CDR1 is SEHNR and CDR2 is FQNEAQ (reference sequence). This CDR3 has 13 amino acids. Trimming left V 1 base short and J 5 bases short, with 8 bases between. The CDR3 reads CASSLEGKYGYTF. DNA for the CDR3: TGTGCCAGCAGCTTAGAGGGGAAATATGGCTACACCTTC.

J is TRBJ1-2 and V is TRBV28; 11 positions agree with TRBD1. The germline V gene encodes CDR1 MDHEN and CDR2 SYDVKM. V trimming: 3 bases; J trimming: 4 bases; junction bases outside the gene matches: 7. The CDR3 contains 16 residues. The CDR3: CASSFFTGQGAYGYTF. DNA of the CDR3: TGTGCCAGCAGTTTCTTTACTGGACAGGGGGCCTATGGCTACACCTTC.

The J gene is TRBJ2-3, the V gene TRBV5-1; D call uncertain. V lost 0 bases to trimming and J lost 1 base, with 9 bases between them. Germline V gene lookup returns CDR1 SGHRS and CDR2 YFSETQ. The length of the CDR3 is 15 residues. CDR3 residues: CASSLEETGTDTQYF. The DNA of the CDR3 is TGCGCCAGCAGCTTGGAGGAGACCGGCACAGATACGCAGTATTTT.

The chain links TRBV6-4 to TRBJ1-2, with D maybe TRBD1 (6 bases). V was cut by 8 bases and J by 0 bases, with 10 bases left in between. The CDR3 contains 13 residues. The germline V gene encodes CDR1 MRHNA and CDR2 SNTAGT. CDR3 in amino acids: CASSKGANYGYTF. CDR3 coding DNA: TGTGCCAGCTCAAAGGGGGCTAACTATGGCTACACCTTC.

The chain carries TRBV4-1 and TRBJ2-7; D is undetermined. This CDR3 has 13 residues. Germline CDR1 and CDR2: MGHRA and YSYEKL. Trimming removed 0 bases from V and 6 bases from J, with 9 bases in between. CDR3 in DNA: TGCGCCAGCAGCCAAGAACGTTGGGCCGAGCAGTACTTC. The encoded protein is CASSQERWAEQYF.

The chain employs TRBV30 and TRBJ1-2; tentatively, D is TRBD1 (5 bases). With 7 bases removed from V and 6 bases from J, the gap between germline ends came to 18 bases. Germline V lookup: CDR1 GTSNPN, CDR2 SVGIG (reference sequence). There are 13 residues in the CDR3. As DNA, the CDR3 is TGTGCCTTTCAACTTTGGGGGGATAATGGCTACACCTTC. It encodes CAFQLWGDNGYTF.

This sequence joins TRBV5-4 and TRBJ2-6; 9 nucleotides align to TRBD1. Germline V lookup: CDR1 SGHNT, CDR2 YYREEE (reference sequence). V was clipped by 9 bases and J by 0 bases; unmatched bases: 13. This CDR3 region has 18 residues. The CDR3 bases are TGTGCCACCCAGAAGACAGGGGGGCCGGGCTCTGGGGCCAACGTCCTGACTTTC. Translated: CATQKTGGPGSGANVLTF.

This rearrangement joins TRBV30 to TRBJ2-2; D possibly corresponds to TRBD2 (6 bases). Trimming left V 0 bases short and J 5 bases short, with 10 bases between. The germline V gene encodes CDR1 GTSNPN and CDR2 SVGIG (reference sequence). CDR3 length: 14 residues. The CDR3 spells CAWSVGGTTGELFF. CDR3 DNA: TGTGCCTGGAGTGTGGGGGGTACGACCGGGGAGCTGTTTTTT.